This is a list of T cell receptor beta chains from one sample in a study of shared clonotypes between healthy human individuals. TCRdb's table, derived via immunoSEQ multiplex PCR, lists solely in-frame clones and lacks some. The data show around 2.1 million clones, nearly 97% seen once. The sample consisted of naive CD4+ T cells sorted from blood. The receptors come from a man aged 18 to 29 in good health. Each CDR3 is given with its conserved first and last residue. Fields, in order: V gene, J gene, clone size, D gene, CDR3 DNA, CDR3 protein. The D gene is left open where the match is weak. Expanded clones get a size class; other rows say once, few or many, or leave the size out.

V gene: TRBV19; J gene: TRBJ2-7; clone size: -; D gene: TRBD2; CDR3 DNA: TGTGCCAGTAGTCCCCGGGACTACTCCTCCTACGAGCAGTACTTC; CDR3 protein: CASSPRDYSSYEQYF
V gene: TRBV5-1; J gene: TRBJ2-7; clone size: once; D gene: -; CDR3 DNA: TGCGCCAGCAGCCCGACGGCTCCAGCGGAGATCTACGAGCAGTACTTC; CDR3 protein: CASSPTAPAEIYEQYF
V gene: TRBV10-3; J gene: TRBJ2-5; clone size: -; D gene: -; CDR3 DNA: TGTGCCATCAGTTACCTGGGCAGCCAAGAGACCCAGTACTTC; CDR3 protein: CAISYLGSQETQYF
V gene: TRBV29-1; J gene: TRBJ1-1; clone size: -; D gene: -; CDR3 DNA: TGCAGCGTTCACGGACAACTTATGAACACTGAAGCTTTCTTT; CDR3 protein: CSVHGQLMNTEAFF
V gene: TRBV5-1; J gene: TRBJ2-2; clone size: -; D gene: -; CDR3 DNA: TGCGCCAGCAGCTTGATTTTCACTCCTTCTTTCACCGGGGAGCTGTTTTTT; CDR3 protein: CASSLIFTPSFTGELFF
V gene: TRBV18; J gene: TRBJ2-7; clone size: -; D gene: TRBD1; CDR3 DNA: TGTGCCAGCTCACCACCGCAGGGGGCCTACGAGCAGTACTTC; CDR3 protein: CASSPPQGAYEQYF
V gene: TRBV7-6; J gene: TRBJ2-7; clone size: -; D gene: TRBD2; CDR3 DNA: TGTGCCAGCAGCTTAGTACCAGCGGGGGGCTACGAGCAGTACTTC; CDR3 protein: CASSLVPAGGYEQYF
V gene: TRBV6-5; J gene: TRBJ2-1; clone size: -; D gene: -; CDR3 DNA: TGTGCCAGCAGTTACTCGATATCGTCTGGTGAGCAGTTCTTC; CDR3 protein: CASSYSISSGEQFF
V gene: TRBV6-5; J gene: TRBJ2-1; clone size: -; D gene: -; CDR3 DNA: TGTGCCAGCAGCCCTTGGCGGCAGTTCAATGAGCAGTTCTTC; CDR3 protein: CASSPWRQFNEQFF
V gene: TRBV7-2; J gene: TRBJ2-6; clone size: -; D gene: -; CDR3 DNA: TGTGCCAGCAGCTTAGCCCGAGACGCTGGGGCCAACGTCCTGACTTTC; CDR3 protein: CASSLARDAGANVLTF
V gene: TRBV30; J gene: TRBJ2-7; clone size: -; D gene: -; CDR3 DNA: TGTGCCTGGAGCCCCAAGTCCAGAGAATACGAGCAGTACTTC; CDR3 protein: CAWSPKSREYEQYF
V gene: TRBV5-4; J gene: TRBJ1-1; clone size: -; D gene: -; CDR3 DNA: TGTGCCAGCAGCTTGGACTGGGCTGAAGCTTTCTTT; CDR3 protein: CASSLDWAEAFF
V gene: TRBV18; J gene: TRBJ2-2; clone size: once; D gene: -; CDR3 DNA: TGTGCCAGCTCACCACGGGTGACCGGGGAGCTGTTTTTT; CDR3 protein: CASSPRVTGELFF
V gene: TRBV5-1; J gene: TRBJ1-1; clone size: -; D gene: TRBD1; CDR3 DNA: TGCGCCAGCAGCTCCGACAGGGACGGTGAAGCTTTCTTT; CDR3 protein: CASSSDRDGEAFF
V gene: TRBV7-9; J gene: TRBJ2-1; clone size: -; D gene: TRBD2; CDR3 DNA: TGTGCCAGCAGTCCAAGACTAGCGGGAGGTAATGAGCAGTTCTTC; CDR3 protein: CASSPRLAGGNEQFF
V gene: TRBV6-6; J gene: TRBJ1-3; clone size: -; D gene: -; CDR3 DNA: TGTGCCAGCAGGCCTCGGACCATGGGAAACACCATATATTTT; CDR3 protein: CASRPRTMGNTIYF
V gene: TRBV19; J gene: TRBJ2-2; clone size: -; D gene: -; CDR3 DNA: TGTGCCAGTAGTATTCAGGGAAAGGCCGGGGAGCTGTTTTTT; CDR3 protein: CASSIQGKAGELFF
V gene: TRBV6-5; J gene: TRBJ2-7; clone size: -; D gene: TRBD1; CDR3 DNA: TGTGCCAGCAGTTCCGCGACAGGGTTCGGCTACGAGCAGTACTTC; CDR3 protein: CASSSATGFGYEQYF
V gene: TRBV27; J gene: TRBJ2-7; clone size: -; D gene: -; CDR3 DNA: TGTGCCAGCAGTTTAATAGGGCAAGGCTACGAGCAGTACTTC; CDR3 protein: CASSLIGQGYEQYF
V gene: TRBV6-5; J gene: TRBJ1-1; clone size: once; D gene: TRBD1; CDR3 DNA: TGTGCCAGCAGTTCGTCCAGGGGGGTGGGTGAAGCTTTCTTT; CDR3 protein: CASSSSRGVGEAFF
V gene: TRBV6-5; J gene: TRBJ1-2; clone size: -; D gene: TRBD1; CDR3 DNA: TGTGCCACGCGGGACAGGGGGCGCGTGGGATATGGCTACACCTTC; CDR3 protein: CATRDRGRVGYGYTF
V gene: TRBV4-1; J gene: TRBJ1-4; clone size: -; D gene: -; CDR3 DNA: TGCGCCAGCAGCCAAGAAGGTGACCGGGTTACGGGCAAACTGTTTTTT; CDR3 protein: CASSQEGDRVTGKLFF
V gene: TRBV4-1; J gene: TRBJ1-2; clone size: -; D gene: TRBD1; CDR3 DNA: TGCGCCAGCAGCCCGCAAGAGGGGGCATATGGCTACACCTTC; CDR3 protein: CASSPQEGAYGYTF
V gene: TRBV28; J gene: TRBJ1-6; clone size: -; D gene: -; CDR3 DNA: TGTGCCAGCAGTCCCGTGGATAGGTCCCTCCACTTT; CDR3 protein: CASSPVDRSLHF
V gene: TRBV10-3; J gene: TRBJ2-1; clone size: -; D gene: TRBD2; CDR3 DNA: TGTGCCATCAGTAGGGGACTAGCGGGGGAAAATGAGCAGTTCTTC; CDR3 protein: CAISRGLAGENEQFF
V gene: TRBV7-9; J gene: TRBJ1-5; clone size: -; D gene: -; CDR3 DNA: TGTGCCAGCAGCCATAACAGGGCCGGACAGCCCCAGCATTTT; CDR3 protein: CASSHNRAGQPQHF
V gene: TRBV27; J gene: TRBJ1-4; clone size: -; D gene: -; CDR3 DNA: TGTGCCAGCAGTCCAGCGGGGGTTCGAGGGGAAAAACTGTTTTTT; CDR3 protein: CASSPAGVRGEKLFF
V gene: TRBV7-9; J gene: TRBJ2-6; clone size: -; D gene: TRBD1; CDR3 DNA: TGTGCCAGCAGCACCTGGACAGGGCAAGTAACTGGGGCCAACGTCCTGACTTTC; CDR3 protein: CASSTWTGQVTGANVLTF
V gene: TRBV28; J gene: TRBJ2-5; clone size: -; D gene: -; CDR3 DNA: TGTGCCAGCAGCTGGGGGACCCTTCGAGCAGAGACCCAGTACTTC; CDR3 protein: CASSWGTLRAETQYF
V gene: TRBV18; J gene: TRBJ2-4; clone size: -; D gene: TRBD2; CDR3 DNA: TGTGCCAGCTCACAGAGGGACAGCGGGAGGGACATTCAGTACTTC; CDR3 protein: CASSQRDSGRDIQYF
V gene: TRBV18; J gene: TRBJ1-5; clone size: -; D gene: -; CDR3 DNA: TGTGCCAGCTCACCGTCAAACATCGGCGAAGGGCCCCAGCATTTT; CDR3 protein: CASSPSNIGEGPQHF
V gene: TRBV6-6; J gene: TRBJ1-1; clone size: -; D gene: TRBD1; CDR3 DNA: TGTGCCAGCAGTTTACGACAGGGGGCCCGCCGTCCTGAAGCTTTCTTT; CDR3 protein: CASSLRQGARRPEAFF
V gene: TRBV10-2; J gene: TRBJ1-6; clone size: few; D gene: TRBD1; CDR3 DNA: TGCGCCAGTCGACAGGGAGCGAATTCACCCCTCCACTTT; CDR3 protein: CASRQGANSPLHF
V gene: TRBV7-2; J gene: TRBJ2-1; clone size: -; D gene: -; CDR3 DNA: TGTGCCAGCAGCTTAGAATTTGCGCCCTACAATGAGCAGTTCTTC; CDR3 protein: CASSLEFAPYNEQFF
V gene: TRBV2; J gene: TRBJ1-1; clone size: -; D gene: -; CDR3 DNA: TGTGGGTCGGGGGACTTCCGAAGGTCTGAAGCTTTCTTT; CDR3 protein: CGSGDFRRSEAFF
V gene: TRBV4-1; J gene: TRBJ1-1; clone size: -; D gene: TRBD1; CDR3 DNA: TGCGCCAGCAGCCGAGGGACAGCTGAAGCTTTCTTT; CDR3 protein: CASSRGTAEAFF
V gene: TRBV5-1; J gene: TRBJ2-3; clone size: once; D gene: -; CDR3 DNA: TGCGCCAGCAGCTCCGACCCTACCACCACAGATACGCAGTATTTT; CDR3 protein: CASSSDPTTTDTQYF
V gene: TRBV6-5; J gene: TRBJ1-1; clone size: -; D gene: -; CDR3 DNA: TGTGCCAGCAGTTATTCAGGGGATGGTGAAGCTTTCTTT; CDR3 protein: CASSYSGDGEAFF
V gene: TRBV18; J gene: TRBJ2-7; clone size: -; D gene: TRBD1; CDR3 DNA: TGTGCCAGCTCACCACTGACAGGGGGCTTTGGGGAGCAGTACTTC; CDR3 protein: CASSPLTGGFGEQYF
V gene: TRBV18; J gene: TRBJ2-7; clone size: -; D gene: TRBD2; CDR3 DNA: TGTGCCAGCTCACCTCTCGGACTAGCGGGAGGGCCGGTCGAGCAGTACTTC; CDR3 protein: CASSPLGLAGGPVEQYF
V gene: TRBV28; J gene: TRBJ1-5; clone size: once; D gene: TRBD1; CDR3 DNA: TGTGCCAGCAGTCCCCGGGACAGGGGAAATCAGCCCCAGCATTTT; CDR3 protein: CASSPRDRGNQPQHF
V gene: TRBV9; J gene: TRBJ1-3; clone size: -; D gene: -; CDR3 DNA: TGTGCCAGCAGCTCTGGGGGTCCGAACACCATATATTTT; CDR3 protein: CASSSGGPNTIYF
V gene: TRBV19; J gene: TRBJ1-2; clone size: -; D gene: -; CDR3 DNA: TGTGCCAGTAGTAACGGTTTCTATGGCTACACCTTC; CDR3 protein: CASSNGFYGYTF
V gene: TRBV25-1; J gene: TRBJ2-2; clone size: -; D gene: TRBD1; CDR3 DNA: TGTGCCAGCAGTCCCTCACCCGGGACAGGGCATACCGGGGAGCTGTTTTTT; CDR3 protein: CASSPSPGTGHTGELFF
V gene: TRBV7-9; J gene: TRBJ1-5; clone size: -; D gene: TRBD1; CDR3 DNA: TGTGCCAGCAGTCAACAGGGGAGGGATAGCAATCAGCCCCAGCATTTT; CDR3 protein: CASSQQGRDSNQPQHF
V gene: TRBV18; J gene: TRBJ2-7; clone size: -; D gene: TRBD1; CDR3 DNA: TGTGCCAGCTCAGGGGAACAGGGGAACTACGAGCAGTACTTC; CDR3 protein: CASSGEQGNYEQYF
V gene: TRBV7-9; J gene: TRBJ2-3; clone size: -; D gene: -; CDR3 DNA: TGTGCCAGCAGCTTACAACAGAATACGCAGTATTTT; CDR3 protein: CASSLQQNTQYF
V gene: TRBV28; J gene: TRBJ2-7; clone size: once; D gene: TRBD2; CDR3 DNA: TGTGCCAGCAGTTCCCTCCCCGGGACTAGCGGGAGTTACGAGCAGTACTTC; CDR3 protein: CASSSLPGTSGSYEQYF